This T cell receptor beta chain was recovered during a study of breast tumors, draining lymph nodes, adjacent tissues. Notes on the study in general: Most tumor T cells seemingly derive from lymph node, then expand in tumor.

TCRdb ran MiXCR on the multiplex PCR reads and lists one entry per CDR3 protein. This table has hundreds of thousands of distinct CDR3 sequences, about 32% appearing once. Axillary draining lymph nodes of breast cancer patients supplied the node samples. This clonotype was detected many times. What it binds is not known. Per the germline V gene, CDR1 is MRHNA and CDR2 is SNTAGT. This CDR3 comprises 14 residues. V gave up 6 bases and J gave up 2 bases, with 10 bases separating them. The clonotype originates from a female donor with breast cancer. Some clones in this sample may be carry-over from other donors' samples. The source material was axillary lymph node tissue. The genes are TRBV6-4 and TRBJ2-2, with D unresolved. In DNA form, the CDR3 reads TGTGCCAGCAGCGACGACACAAACACCGGGGAGCTGTTTTTT. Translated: CASSDDTNTGELFF.